The next 18 T cell receptor beta chains were all read from a single sample in a study of spatial heterogeneity in lung cancer. These receptors' antigens are unknown. Time point of the sample: sample taken at primary tumor resection. Study conclusions and caveats: It was found that expanded intratumoral alpha and beta TCR counts tracked tumor mutation counts.

TCRdb fed the 5' RACE reads into MiXCR, producing one record per CDR3 protein. The table lists more than 9,000 distinct CDR3 sequences, 5.5% to 7% of them singletons. The sequenced sample was lung tumor tissue, obtained at surgery. Every receptor here comes from a male donor with early-stage non-small cell lung cancer.

Many counts were recorded for this clonotype. Because this beta chain is a stray read in a library intended to capture alpha chains, its abundance should not be given much weight. This sequence joins TRBV27 and TRBJ1-5; D not certain. V lost 4 bases and J 6 bases, leaving 10 bases between the germline ends. Germline CDR1 reads MNHEY; CDR2 reads SMNVEV (reference sequence). CDR3 length: 13 residues. CDR3 DNA: TGTGCCAGCAGTTCCCGTCTCGGTCAGCCCCAGCATTTT. Translation: CASSSRLGQPQHF.

This clonotype is termed medium-sized. Since the library was made to target alpha chains, this beta chain is a stray read and its abundance is not meaningful. The chain has TRBV6-5 and TRBJ1-6; possibly TRBD1 for D (5 bases). V lost 0 bases and J lost 11, with 14 bases in between. The CDR3 length is 15 residues. Germline V gene data show CDR1 as MNHEY and CDR2 as SVGAGI. DNA of the CDR3: TGTGCCAGCAGTTACTCCCGTCAGGGTGGGGCACCCCTCCACTTT. Translation gives CASSYSRQGGAPLHF.

Within the sample, this clonotype is medium-sized. The size of this beta chain means little, since it is a stray read in a library made for alpha chains. The V call is TRBV28, the J call TRBJ2-5; TRBD1 matches at 7 bases. This CDR3 is built from 14 residues. CDR1 is MDHEN, CDR2 SYDVKM, per germline. V lost 5 bases, J lost 5 bases, and 8 bases stayed unmatched. The CDR3 coding sequence is TGTGCCAGCAGTACTGGGACAGCGAGCGAGACCCAGTACTTC. This gives the protein CASSTGTASETQYF.

This clonotype came up once. This beta chain is off target for a library built for alpha chains, so its abundance means little. The chain uses TRBV5-4 and TRBJ2-7; TRBD2 is a possible D gene (6 bases). The V and J ends lost 0 bases and 3 bases respectively, with 7 bases between them. This CDR3 spans 13 amino acids. CDR1 is SGHNT and CDR2 is YYREEE in the germline V gene (reference sequence). CDR3 amino acids: CASSLVGGYEQYF. The CDR3 region has the DNA TGTGCCAGCAGCTTGGTCGGGGGCTACGAGCAGTACTTC.

This clonotype has ten or more counts. This beta chain is off target for a library built for alpha chains, so its abundance means little. The rearrangement links TRBV2 to TRBJ2-3, with 13 bases lining up with TRBD2. Germline CDR1 reads SNHLY; CDR2 reads FYNNEI. CDR3 size: 14 residues. With V trimmed by 7 bases and J by 4 bases, 2 bases remained unmatched. CDR3 nucleotide sequence: TGTGCCAGCAAGACTAGCGGGAGGTCAGATACGCAGTATTTT. Protein sequence: CASKTSGRSDTQYF.

This clonotype came up many times. For a library built for alpha chains, this beta chain is a stray read; little rests on its size. The chain joins TRBV15 to TRBJ2-3, with 11 bases that match TRBD1. J was trimmed by 6 bases and V by 3 bases; bases with no gene match: 5. In germline, CDR1 is LNHNV, CDR2 YYDKDF (reference sequence). This CDR3 has 15 residues. This CDR3 reads CATSSWTGGFDTQYF. For the CDR3, the DNA is TGTGCCACCAGCAGTTGGACAGGGGGCTTCGATACGCAGTATTTT.

This clonotype was picked up many times. This beta chain appears as a stray read in a library generated for alpha chains; its size is not informative. The chain couples TRBV20-1 to TRBJ2-5; possibly TRBD1 or TRBD2 for D (5 bases each). This CDR3 contains 14 residues. Germline assignment: CDR1 DFQATT and CDR2 SNEGSKA (reference sequence). V lost 2 bases and J 1 base, leaving 11 bases between the germline ends. The CDR3 spells CSARKGRIQETQYF. The CDR3 coding sequence is TGCAGTGCTAGAAAGGGACGGATCCAAGAGACCCAGTACTTC.

This clonotype was counted many times. Because this beta chain is a stray read in a library intended to capture alpha chains, its abundance should not be given much weight. Written as DNA, the CDR3 is TGTGCCAGCAGCAGAATTAGCGGGAGCTTGCACAATGAGCAGTTCTTC. Translation: CASSRISGSLHNEQFF. The chain recombines TRBV6-2 or TRBV6-3 with TRBJ2-1; 9 bases align to TRBD2. This CDR3 comprises 16 residues. Per the germline V gene, CDR1 is MNHEY and CDR2 is SVGEGT. Trimming removed 6 bases from V and 5 bases from J; junction bases left unmatched: 11.

This clonotype has ten or more counts. Since it is a stray read in a library aimed at alpha chains, this beta chain has a size that is not meaningful. J is TRBJ2-7 and V is TRBV30; perhaps TRBD1 as D (6 bases). V was pared by 5 bases and J by 2 bases, with 13 bases between. Germline V lookup: CDR1 GTSNPN, CDR2 SVGIG (reference sequence). This CDR3 has 13 residues. CDR3 sequence: CAWGRQATYEQYV. The CDR3 nucleotides are TGTGCCTGGGGTCGACAGGCTACCTACGAGCAGTACGTC.

This clonotype was picked up many times. Little can be read into the size of this beta chain, an off-target read in a library designed for alpha chains. The chain is built from TRBV25-1 and TRBJ1-3, with D perhaps matching TRBD1 (6 bases). Trimming removed 3 bases from V and 0 bases from J, with 6 bases in between. Per germline, CDR1 MGHDK and CDR2 SYGVNS. The CDR3 length is 14 residues. The CDR3 region has the DNA TGTGCCAGCAGTGACAGGGGCTCTGGAAACACCATATATTTT. Translating gives CASSDRGSGNTIYF. The variable domain in full, completed from reference TRBV25-1 and TRBJ1-3, reads EADIYQTPRYLVIGTGKKITLECSQTMGHDKMYWYQQDPGMELHLIHYSYGVNSTEKGDLSSESTVSRIRTEHFPLTLESARPSHTSQYLCASSDRGSGNTIYFGEGSWLTVV.

This clonotype has at least ten counts. A library made for alpha chains picked up this beta chain off target, so its size means little. The chain links TRBV6-6 to TRBJ1-5; D gene uncertain. The germline V gene encodes CDR1 MNHNY and CDR2 SVGAGI (reference sequence). The CDR3 is made up of 13 amino acids. The CDR3 nucleotides are TGTGAATATCCGGGTCTTAGCAATCAGCCCCAGCATTTT. This gives the protein CEYPGLSNQPQHF.

This clonotype is termed large. Found in a library prepared for alpha chains, this beta chain is an off-target read, and its abundance has little meaning. The chain carries TRBV20-1 and TRBJ1-1; D is ambiguous. CDR1 is DFQATT and CDR2 is SNEGSKA in the germline V gene (reference sequence). The CDR3 has 13 amino acids. V lost 2 bases and J 4 bases, leaving 11 bases between the germline ends. CDR3 DNA sequence: TGCAGTGCTAGATCTCCGTGGGGCACTGAAGCTTTCTTT. The encoded protein is CSARSPWGTEAFF.

This clonotype has at least ten counts. This beta chain was picked up by a library intended for alpha chains and is off target, so its count carries little meaning. This rearrangement joins TRBV18 to TRBJ1-1; 7 bases align to TRBD1. Germline trimming cut 0 bases from V and 5 bases from J; bases unmatched to any gene: 9. This CDR3 comprises 16 residues. Germline CDR1 reads KGHSH; CDR2 reads LQKENI. CDR3 DNA sequence: TGTGCCAGCTCACCACCGTCAGGGGGATTGGCGACTGAAGCTTTCTTT. The encoded protein is CASSPPSGGLATEAFF. The full variable domain, rest sourced from reference TRBV18 and TRBJ1-1, is NAGVMQNPRHLVRRRGQEARLRCSPMKGHSHVYWYRQLPEEGLKFMVYLQKENIIDESGMPKERFSAEFPKEGPSILRIQQVVRGDSAAYFCASSPPSGGLATEAFFGQGTRLTVV.

This clonotype was seen many times. Because the library targeted alpha chains, this beta chain is an off-target read whose size means little. The J gene is TRBJ2-2, the V gene TRBV28, with D perhaps TRBD1 (6 bases). The CDR3 is made up of 16 amino acids. Trimming took off 3 bases at V and 5 bases at J, with 16 bases between the two ends. CDR1 is MDHEN, CDR2 SYDVKM, per germline. CDR3 residues: CASSLSRDIPTGELFF. CDR3 DNA: TGTGCCAGCAGTTTGTCCCGGGACATACCGACCGGGGAGCTGTTTTTT.

This clonotype was found many times. This beta chain is an unintended read in a library built for alpha chains; its size means little. This chain joins TRBV7-3 and TRBJ1-2, with D maybe TRBD1 (5 bases). Germline loops: CDR1 SGHTA, CDR2 FQGTGA. V shed 8 bases and J shed 4 bases, with 17 bases lying between them. The CDR3 length is 14 residues. The CDR3 DNA follows: TGTGCCAGCGCCGACGGCCCAGGGCCCTATGGCTACACCTTC. Amino acids: CASADGPGPYGYTF.

This clonotype was observed a few times. This beta chain is an unintended read in a library built for alpha chains; its size means little. J is TRBJ2-1 and V is TRBV13, with D perhaps matching TRBD1 or TRBD2 (6 bases each). The CDR3 is 16 amino acids. CDR1 PRHDT and CDR2 FYEKMQ come from the germline V gene (reference sequence). V lost 1 base to trimming and J lost 0 bases, with 10 bases between them. The CDR3 spells CASSLEGGSSYNEQFF. In DNA, the CDR3 is TGTGCCAGCAGCTTAGAGGGGGGTAGCTCCTACAATGAGCAGTTCTTC.

This clonotype showed up many times. At one end, the junction sequence differs from germline, possibly due to a read error. This beta chain is off target for a library built for alpha chains, so its abundance means little. This rearrangement joins TRBV4-2 to TRBJ2-3; D gene unclear. This CDR3 has 13 residues. From germline, CDR1 is LGHNA and CDR2 YNFKEQ. The CDR3 sequence is CASSHEHLPWTLF. CDR3 DNA: TGTGCCAGCAGCCACGAACACCTCCCATGGACCCTTTTT.

This clonotype was observed at least ten times. Because the library targeted alpha chains, this beta chain is an off-target read whose size means little. The genes are TRBV6-6 and TRBJ2-4, with D uncertain. Germline V lookup: CDR1 MNHNY, CDR2 SVGAGI (reference sequence). This CDR3 region has 16 residues. Trimming stripped 2 bases from V and 0 bases from J, with 11 bases between. CDR3 protein: CASSYVSPVAKNIQYF. CDR3 bases: TGTGCCAGCAGTTACGTGAGCCCTGTAGCCAAAAACATTCAGTACTTC.